This T cell receptor (beta chain) was observed in a study of cytomegalovirus exposure and HLA in healthy donors. Study details: Of all 398 donors who were genotyped, roughly 83% belonged to the Caucasian-associated ancestry cluster.

Though nominally healthy at sampling, donors likely had unrecorded immune exposures. 60 Vbeta and 13 Jbeta primers were used in PCR. Method: immunoSEQ multiplex PCR; TCRdb's copy keeps in-frame clones and lacks some. The table records under 150,000 clones, 80% to 90% of them present only once. This CDR3 contains 12 residues. Trimming shortened V by 1 base and J by 6 bases, and 9 bases separated the two germline ends. CDR1 and CDR2 (germline): SQVTM, ANQGSEA. The chain uses TRBV29-1 and TRBJ1-1; unclear D gene. The receptor was derived from a man in his fifties in good health and CMV-seronegative. Sequenced input: PBMCs. The DNA for the CDR3 is TGCAGCGTTGAAGGGGCAGCGGCTGAAGCTTTCTTT. Protein sequence: CSVEGAAAEAFF.